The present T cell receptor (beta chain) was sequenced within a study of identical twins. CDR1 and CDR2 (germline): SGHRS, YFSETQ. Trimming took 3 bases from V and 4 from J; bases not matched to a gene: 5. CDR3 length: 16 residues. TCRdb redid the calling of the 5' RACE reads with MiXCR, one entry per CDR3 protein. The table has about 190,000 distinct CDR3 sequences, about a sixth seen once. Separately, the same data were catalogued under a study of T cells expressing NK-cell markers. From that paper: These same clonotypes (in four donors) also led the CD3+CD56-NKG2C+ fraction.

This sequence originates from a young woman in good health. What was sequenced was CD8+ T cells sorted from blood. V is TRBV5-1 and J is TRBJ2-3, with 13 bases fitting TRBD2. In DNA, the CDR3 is TGCGCCAGCAGCTATGGACTAGCGGGAGCGGCAGATACGCAGTATTTT. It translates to CASSYGLAGAADTQYF.